This TCR beta chain was captured in a study of T-cell reconstitution after alpha-beta-depleted transplantation in children. This clonotype was seen repeatedly, ten times or more. The antigen is not known. A library of TCRbeta sequences, prepared with unique molecular identifiers, was generated. TCRdb ran MiXCR on the PCR reads and lists one entry per CDR3 protein. In the table there are some 300,000 distinct CDR3 sequences, over 9% of which are singletons. Broader study findings: Reportedly, only several hundred clones from non-depleted graft cells drove alpha-beta T-cell counts at about two months. Most T-cell counts and diversity one year after the transplant came from T cells that were newly produced. Surviving recipient T cells and thymic progenitors accounted for the high day-60 TCRbeta diversity observed in some patients.

With V trimmed by 2 bases and J by 1 base, 5 bases remained unmatched. Per the germline V gene, CDR1 is ENHRY and CDR2 is SYGVKD. The CDR3 runs to 16 residues. The specimen was PBMCs, collected before TCRalphabeta/CD19-depleted stem cell transplant. V gene TRBV10-3 combines with J gene TRBJ2-3; 8 positions match TRBD1. The sequence came from a boy under two years old with acute myeloid leukemia, due to receive a stem cell transplant. This CDR3 reads CAISERDRSGTDTQYF. The DNA of the CDR3 is TGTGCCATCAGTGAGCGGGACAGGTCGGGCACAGATACGCAGTATTTT.